Reported below is one TCR beta chain. This sample was taken from a study of early T cells in non-severe SARS-CoV-2 infection. Individual cDNA molecules received unique molecular identifiers. TCRdb reprocessed the 5' RACE reads with MiXCR, giving one entry per CDR3 protein. The table records some 54,000 distinct CDR3 sequences, about 9.1% of them present only once. Germline assignment: CDR1 DFQATT and CDR2 SNEGSKA (reference sequence). The CDR3 is 16 residues long. V was trimmed by 5 bases and J by 0 bases, leaving 18 bases between them. The source is an adult who was a healthcare worker with PCR-confirmed SARS-CoV-2 infection or an uninfected control (not recorded which). The chain recombines TRBV20-1 with TRBJ2-3, with D possibly called TRBD1 or TRBD2 (6 bases each). The sequencing input was whole blood. CDR3 DNA: TGCAGTGCTGGTGGGGGGACAACCTTTAGCACAGATACGCAGTATTTT. Protein: CSAGGGTTFSTDTQYF.